This T cell receptor (beta chain) was found in a study of Ad26.COV2.S vaccination and SARS-CoV-2 variants. On the study more broadly: Enrollment placed the donor in the COV1001 Ad26.COV2.S trial arm.

This clone was seen many times. Its antigen is not known. Treatment indicated: approximately 18 received Ad26.COV2.S at low or high dose, single or two shots; 5 received placebo; per-sample allocation not given. At day 63 after the first vaccine or placebo injection, samples were drawn. This vaccine is an Ad26 vector that expresses the Wuhan-strain SARS-CoV-2 spike. The V and J ends lost 9 bases and 3 bases respectively, with 14 bases between them. The CDR3 extends over 13 amino acids. Findings of the study overall: Breadth of non-spike TCRs did not differ between vaccinees and placebo recipients.

TCRdb's table, derived via immunoSEQ multiplex PCR, lists solely in-frame clones and lacks some. This repertoire shows about 330,000 clones, 90% found once; its top ten account for about 5%. V usage is TRBV12-3 or TRBV12-4 and J usage is TRBJ1-1; tentatively, D is TRBD1 (6 bases). The sequencing used peripheral blood, collected in a trial of Ad26.COV2.S vaccine versus placebo. This sequence was found in a person aged 18 to 59 who received the Ad26.COV2.S COVID-19 vaccine or a placebo. The DNA for the CDR3 is TGTGCCAGTGTTATGGGGGCGGACACTGAAGCTTTCTTT. Translation gives CASVMGADTEAFF.